The sequence of this T cell receptor beta chain was determined in a study of shared clonotypes between healthy human individuals. Here immunoSEQ multiplex PCR was the method, and the copy in TCRdb shows in-frame clones only, minus some. This sample yields 490,000 or so clones, of which about 82% are seen a single time; 10% to 15% belongs to the top ten. Study-wide results and limits: Investigators collected only blood, and repertoires in tissues likely differ. Genetic and exposure-history diversity was limited by the small donor number.

All donors were Caucasian adults living in Nashville, Tennessee. The unsorted samples took tens of millions of PBMCs to get genomic DNA. The CDR3 length is 13 residues. On this clone itself: Antigen specificity is unknown. One end of the junction fails to match germline, which may point to a read error.

Material: PBMCs. The sequence was obtained from a woman aged 40-49 years in good health. Some clones in this sample may be carry-over from other donors' samples. The chain carries TRBV5-3 and TRBJ1-1; possibly TRBD1 for D (5 bases). TRBV5-3 is filed as an ORF, its function uncertain. The CDR3, as DNA: TGTGCCAGCAGCTTTGACAGAGATACTGAAGCTTTCTTT. Translated, it gives CASSFDRDTEAFF.